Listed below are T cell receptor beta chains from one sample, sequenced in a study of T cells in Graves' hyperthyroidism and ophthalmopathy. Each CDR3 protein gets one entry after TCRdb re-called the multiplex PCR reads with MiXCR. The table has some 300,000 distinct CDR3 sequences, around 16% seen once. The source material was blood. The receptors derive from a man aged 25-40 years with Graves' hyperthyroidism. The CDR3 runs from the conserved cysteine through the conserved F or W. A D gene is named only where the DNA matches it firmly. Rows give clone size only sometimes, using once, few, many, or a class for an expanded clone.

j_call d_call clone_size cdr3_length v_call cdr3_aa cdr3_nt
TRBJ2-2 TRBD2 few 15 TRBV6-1 CASRGLAGVHGELFF TGTGCCAGCAGAGGACTAGCGGGAGTTCACGGGGAGCTGTTTTTT
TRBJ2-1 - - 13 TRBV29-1 CSVGDRLIDEQFF TGCAGCGTTGGAGACCGATTGATAGATGAGCAGTTCTTC
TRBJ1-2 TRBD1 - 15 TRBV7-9 CASSHPGQIFYGHTF TGTGCCAGCAGCCATCCGGGACAGATTTTCTATGGCCACACCTTC
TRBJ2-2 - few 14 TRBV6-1 CASSDRNLGDELFF TGTGCCAGCAGTGACAGGAACCTCGGGGATGAGCTGTTTTTT
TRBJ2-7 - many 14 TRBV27 CASSRPGQDDEQYF TGTGCCAGCAGTCGTCCCGGGCAGGATGACGAGCAGTACTTC
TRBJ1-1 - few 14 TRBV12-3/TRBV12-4 CASSTTGVNTEAFF TGTGCCAGCAGTACGACGGGGGTGAACACTGAAGCTTTCTTT
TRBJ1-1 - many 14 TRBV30 CAWSIGAFNTEAFF TGTGCCTGGAGTATCGGGGCCTTCAACACTGAAGCTTTCTTT
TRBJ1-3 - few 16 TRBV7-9 CASSPWTDSSGNTIYF TGTGCCAGCAGTCCCTGGACAGATAGCTCTGGAAACACCATATATTTT
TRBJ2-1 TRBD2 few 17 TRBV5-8 CASSLGLAVFSYNEQFF TGTGCCAGCAGCCTCGGACTAGCCGTCTTCTCCTACAATGAGCAGTTCTTC
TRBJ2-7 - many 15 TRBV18 CASSPYTKSSYEQYF TGTGCCAGCTCACCATACACCAAAAGCTCCTACGAGCAGTACTTC
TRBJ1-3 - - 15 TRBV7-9 CASSFGAFAGNTIYF TGTGCCAGCAGCTTCGGGGCGTTCGCCGGAAACACCATATATTTT
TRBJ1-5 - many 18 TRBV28 CASSLSVGLGDSNQPQHF TGTGCCAGCAGTTTATCAGTTGGGTTAGGGGATAGCAATCAGCCCCAGCATTTT
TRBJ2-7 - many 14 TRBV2 CASSPIRDRSEQYF TGTGCCAGCAGCCCCATCAGGGATAGGAGCGAGCAGTACTTC
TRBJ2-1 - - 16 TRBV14 CASSRGRGLTRYEQFF TGTGCCAGCAGCCGGGGAAGGGGACTGACGCGGTATGAGCAGTTCTTC
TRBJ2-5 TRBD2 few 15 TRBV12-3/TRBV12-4 CASSPTSGRQETQYF TGTGCCAGCAGCCCGACTAGCGGGCGACAAGAGACCCAGTACTTC
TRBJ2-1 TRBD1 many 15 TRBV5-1 CASSLEDRGRDEQFF TGCGCCAGCAGCTTGGAGGACAGGGGGCGCGATGAGCAGTTCTTC
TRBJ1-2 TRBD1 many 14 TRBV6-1 CASSEGTGGYGYTF TGTGCCAGCAGTGAAGGGACAGGGGGCTATGGCTACACCTTC
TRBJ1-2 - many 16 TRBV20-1 CSVRPPLGEAVYGYTF TGCAGTGTTAGACCCCCCTTGGGGGAAGCGGTCTATGGCTACACCTTC
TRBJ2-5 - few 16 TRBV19 CASSHRATAYQETQYF TGTGCCAGTAGCCATCGCGCGACAGCGTACCAAGAGACCCAGTACTTC
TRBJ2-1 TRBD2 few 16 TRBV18 CASSPGLAGVGNEQFF TGTGCCAGCTCACCGGGACTAGCGGGAGTGGGCAATGAGCAGTTCTTC
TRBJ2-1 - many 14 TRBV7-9 CASSLMVTHNEQFF TGTGCCAGCAGCTTAATGGTCACACACAATGAGCAGTTCTTC
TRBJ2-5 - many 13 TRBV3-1 CASTQARKETQYF TGTGCCAGCACCCAGGCTAGGAAAGAGACCCAGTACTTC
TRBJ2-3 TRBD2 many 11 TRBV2 CASTSADTQYF TGTGCCAGTACTAGCGCAGATACGCAGTATTTT
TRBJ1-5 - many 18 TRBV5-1 CASSSYLQGGVRLQPQHF TGCGCCAGCAGCTCCTATTTGCAGGGAGGGGTAAGGCTTCAGCCCCAGCATTTT
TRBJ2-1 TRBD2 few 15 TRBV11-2 CASSDSGRGFNEQFF TGTGCCAGCAGCGATAGCGGGAGGGGGTTCAATGAGCAGTTCTTC
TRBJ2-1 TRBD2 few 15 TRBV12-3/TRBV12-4 CASRGTSGTYNEQFF TGTGCCAGCAGGGGGACTAGCGGGACTTACAATGAGCAGTTCTTC
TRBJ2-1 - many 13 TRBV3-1 CASSRFLAVEQFF TGTGCCAGCAGCCGATTCCTAGCTGTTGAGCAGTTCTTC
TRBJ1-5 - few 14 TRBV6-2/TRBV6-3 CASTQLGDNQPQHF TGTGCCAGCACCCAACTAGGGGACAATCAGCCCCAGCATTTT
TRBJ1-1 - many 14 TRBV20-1 CSARRGASGTEAFF TGCAGTGCTAGGAGGGGGGCATCGGGCACTGAAGCTTTCTTT
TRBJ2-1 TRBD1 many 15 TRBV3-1 CASSHRDRDYNEQFF TGTGCCAGCAGCCACCGGGACAGGGATTACAATGAGCAGTTCTTC
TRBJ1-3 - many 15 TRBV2 CASSRDSLSGNTIYF TGTGCCAGCAGCCGCGACAGCCTCTCTGGAAACACCATATATTTT
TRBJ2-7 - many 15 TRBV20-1 CSARDYDSGLYEQYF TGCAGTGCTAGAGATTATGACAGTGGGCTCTACGAGCAGTACTTC
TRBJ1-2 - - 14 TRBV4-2 CASSQARGNYGYTF TGTGCCAGCAGCCAAGCAAGAGGGAACTATGGCTACACCTTC
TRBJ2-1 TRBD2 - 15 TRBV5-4 CASSRTSKRGNEQFF TGTGCCAGCAGCAGGACTAGCAAAAGGGGGAATGAGCAGTTCTTC
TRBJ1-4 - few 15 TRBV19 CASSSNSATNEKLFF TGTGCCAGTAGTTCGAACAGTGCAACTAATGAAAAACTGTTTTTT
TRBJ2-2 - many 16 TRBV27 CASSFREANSVGELFF TGTGCCAGCAGTTTTCGCGAGGCGAATTCGGTCGGGGAGCTGTTTTTT
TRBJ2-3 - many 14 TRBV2 CASLRDQLGDTQYF TGTGCCAGTCTCAGGGACCAATTGGGAGATACGCAGTATTTT
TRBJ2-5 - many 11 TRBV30 CAWRVGETQYF TGTGCCTGGAGAGTAGGAGAGACCCAGTACTTC
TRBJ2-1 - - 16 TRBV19 CASSSRTASSYNEQFF TGTGCCAGTAGTAGCCGGACCGCCAGCTCCTACAATGAGCAGTTCTTC
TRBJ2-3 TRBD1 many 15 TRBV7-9 CASSRQGSGPDTQYF TGTGCCAGCAGCCGACAGGGATCCGGCCCAGATACGCAGTATTTT
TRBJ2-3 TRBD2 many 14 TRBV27 CASSSTLAADTQYF TGTGCCAGCAGTTCCACGCTAGCGGCAGATACGCAGTATTTT